The text below deals with one T cell receptor (beta chain). The antigen is unknown. Per germline, CDR1 LNHNV and CDR2 YYDKDF (reference sequence). The CDR3 runs to 15 residues. The junction had 5 bases not matched to a gene; V was cut back by 1 base and J by 4 bases. This table comes from immunoSEQ multiplex PCR, and its TCRdb copy is limited to in-frame clones, with some not included. Of about 94,000 clones in the sample, 88% were seen once. The sample comes from a study of identifying expanded T cells in peripheral blood. General study findings and limits: Variance in clone template counts between roughly 2-week samples significantly increased with total template count across all healthy donors. Differentially abundant clones: around 1.2 between replicates, about 16 at roughly 13 days, around 19 at four.

During the collection period, no donor immune events like infections were recorded. This TCR derives from a person between 18 and 75 years old in good health. The sample taken for sequencing was blood. This chain connects TRBV15 to TRBJ2-5; 8 bases are shared with TRBD2. CDR3 sequence (DNA): TGTGCCACCAGCAGAGCTGTTAGCGGGGCAGAGACCCAGTACTTC. As protein: CATSRAVSGAETQYF.